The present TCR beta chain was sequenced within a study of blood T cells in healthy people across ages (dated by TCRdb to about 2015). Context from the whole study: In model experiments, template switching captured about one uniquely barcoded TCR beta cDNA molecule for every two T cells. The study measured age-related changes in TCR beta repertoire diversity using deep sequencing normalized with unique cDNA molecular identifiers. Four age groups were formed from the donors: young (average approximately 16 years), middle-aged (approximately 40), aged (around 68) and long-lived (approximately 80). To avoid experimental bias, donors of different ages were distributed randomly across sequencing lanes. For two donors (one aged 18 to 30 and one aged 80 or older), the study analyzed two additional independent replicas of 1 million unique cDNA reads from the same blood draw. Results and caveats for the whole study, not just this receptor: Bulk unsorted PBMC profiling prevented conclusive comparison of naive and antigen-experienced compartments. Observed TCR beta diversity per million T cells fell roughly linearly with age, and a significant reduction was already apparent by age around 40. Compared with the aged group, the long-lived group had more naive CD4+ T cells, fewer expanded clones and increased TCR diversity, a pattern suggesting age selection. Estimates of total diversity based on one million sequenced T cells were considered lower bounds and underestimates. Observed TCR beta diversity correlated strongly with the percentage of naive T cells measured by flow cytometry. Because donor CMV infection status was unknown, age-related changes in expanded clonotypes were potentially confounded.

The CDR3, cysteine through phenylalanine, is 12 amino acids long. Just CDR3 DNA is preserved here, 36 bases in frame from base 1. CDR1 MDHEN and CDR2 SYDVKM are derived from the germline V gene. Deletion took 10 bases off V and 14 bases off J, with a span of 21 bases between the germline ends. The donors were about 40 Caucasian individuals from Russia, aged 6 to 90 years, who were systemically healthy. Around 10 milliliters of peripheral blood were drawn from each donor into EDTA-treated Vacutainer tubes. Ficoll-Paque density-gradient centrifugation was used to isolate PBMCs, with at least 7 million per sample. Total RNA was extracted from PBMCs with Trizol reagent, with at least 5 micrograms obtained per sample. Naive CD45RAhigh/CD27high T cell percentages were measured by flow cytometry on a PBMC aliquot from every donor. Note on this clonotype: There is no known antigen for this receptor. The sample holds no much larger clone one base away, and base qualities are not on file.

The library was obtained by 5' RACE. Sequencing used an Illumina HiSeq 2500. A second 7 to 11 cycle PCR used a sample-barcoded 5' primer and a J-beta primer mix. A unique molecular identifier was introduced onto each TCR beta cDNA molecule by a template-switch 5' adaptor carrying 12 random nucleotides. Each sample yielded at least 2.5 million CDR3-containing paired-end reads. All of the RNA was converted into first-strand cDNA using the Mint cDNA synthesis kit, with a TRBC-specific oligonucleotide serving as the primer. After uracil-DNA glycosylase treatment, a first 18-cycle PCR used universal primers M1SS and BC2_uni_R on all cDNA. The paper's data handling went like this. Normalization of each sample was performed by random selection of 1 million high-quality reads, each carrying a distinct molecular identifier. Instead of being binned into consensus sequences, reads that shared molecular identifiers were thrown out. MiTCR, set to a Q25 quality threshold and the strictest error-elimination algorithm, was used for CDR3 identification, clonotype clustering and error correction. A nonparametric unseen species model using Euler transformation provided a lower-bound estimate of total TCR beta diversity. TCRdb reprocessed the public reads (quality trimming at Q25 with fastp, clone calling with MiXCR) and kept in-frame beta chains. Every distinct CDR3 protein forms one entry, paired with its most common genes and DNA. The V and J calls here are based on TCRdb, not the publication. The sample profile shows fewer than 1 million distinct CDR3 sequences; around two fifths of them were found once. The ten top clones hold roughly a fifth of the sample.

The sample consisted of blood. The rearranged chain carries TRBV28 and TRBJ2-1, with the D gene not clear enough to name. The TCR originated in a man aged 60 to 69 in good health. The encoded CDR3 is CAISGRGDGEFF. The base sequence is TGTGCCATCTCAGGACGAGGAGACGGCGAGTTCTTC.